The clone carrying this T cell receptor (beta chain) has at least ten counts. Its antigen is currently unknown. The sample is drawn from a study of metastatic and nonmetastatic thyroid tumors. Study at large: A comparison of repertoires was made across blood and tumor or nodule tissue from malignant and benign thyroid patients. Notes on the study in general: According to reports, the diversity of TCR beta was significantly higher in malignant thyroid tumors than in benign nodules, and this held in both blood and tumor samples.

Source study methods: The study took CDR3 differences across clinicopathological groups and made a distant-metastasis classifier for papillary thyroid cancer from them. TCRdb re-called the PCR reads via MiXCR. The V and J calls were not made by the authors but by TCRdb's processing. The sample lists 25,000 or so clones; over 15% were seen once. Until they underwent thyroid surgery, no patient had received any treatment. Germline CDR1 is MDHEN and CDR2 is SYDVKM. Deletions cut 8 bases from V and 3 bases from J, with 8 bases between. There are 11 residues in the CDR3. The origin of this receptor is a male donor with papillary thyroid cancer or a benign thyroid nodule (not recorded which). Some clones in this sample may be carry-over from other donors' samples. This chain links TRBV28 with TRBJ2-7, with D perhaps TRBD2 (5 bases). Sequencing used blood. CDR3: CASGSYYEQYF. The CDR3 DNA reads as TGTGCCAGCGGGAGCTACTACGAGCAGTACTTC.